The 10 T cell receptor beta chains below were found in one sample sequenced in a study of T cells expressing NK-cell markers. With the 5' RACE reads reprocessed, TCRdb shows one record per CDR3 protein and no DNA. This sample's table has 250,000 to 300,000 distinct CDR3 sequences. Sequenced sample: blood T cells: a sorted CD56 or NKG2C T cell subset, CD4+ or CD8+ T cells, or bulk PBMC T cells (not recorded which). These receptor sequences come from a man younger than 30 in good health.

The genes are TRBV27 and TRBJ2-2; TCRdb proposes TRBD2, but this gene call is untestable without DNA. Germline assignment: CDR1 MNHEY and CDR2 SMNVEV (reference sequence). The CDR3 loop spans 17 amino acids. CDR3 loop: CASSNVGLAPNTGELFF.

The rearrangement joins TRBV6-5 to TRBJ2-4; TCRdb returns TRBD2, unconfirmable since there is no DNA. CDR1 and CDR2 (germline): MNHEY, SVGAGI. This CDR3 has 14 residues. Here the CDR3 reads CASSYGKGGNIQYF.

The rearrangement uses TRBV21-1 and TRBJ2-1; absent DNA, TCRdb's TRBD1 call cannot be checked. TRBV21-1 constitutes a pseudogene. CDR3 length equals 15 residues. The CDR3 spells CASSKPGQADNEQFF.

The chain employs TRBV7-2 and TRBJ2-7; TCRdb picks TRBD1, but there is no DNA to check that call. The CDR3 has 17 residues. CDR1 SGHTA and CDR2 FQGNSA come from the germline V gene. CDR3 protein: CASSLGPPGQGVHEQYF.

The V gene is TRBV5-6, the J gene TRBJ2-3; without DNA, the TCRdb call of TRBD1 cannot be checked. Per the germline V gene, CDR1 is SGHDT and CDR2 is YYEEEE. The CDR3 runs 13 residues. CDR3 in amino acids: CASSPGGPDTQYF.

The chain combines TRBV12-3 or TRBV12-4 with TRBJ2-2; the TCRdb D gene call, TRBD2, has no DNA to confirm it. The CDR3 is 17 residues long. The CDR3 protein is CASRQLPGLENTGELFF.

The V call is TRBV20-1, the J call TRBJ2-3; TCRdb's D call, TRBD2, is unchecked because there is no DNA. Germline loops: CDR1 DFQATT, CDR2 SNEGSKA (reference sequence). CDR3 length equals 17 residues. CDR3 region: CRLGLAGVPSHTDTQYF.

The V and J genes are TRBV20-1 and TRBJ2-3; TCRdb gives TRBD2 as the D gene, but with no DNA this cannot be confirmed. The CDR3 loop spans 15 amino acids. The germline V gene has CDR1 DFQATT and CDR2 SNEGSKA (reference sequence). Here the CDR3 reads CSARDQKAGTDTQYF.

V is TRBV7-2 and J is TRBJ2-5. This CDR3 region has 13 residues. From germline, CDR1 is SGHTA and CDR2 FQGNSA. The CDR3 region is CASSFQHQETQYF.

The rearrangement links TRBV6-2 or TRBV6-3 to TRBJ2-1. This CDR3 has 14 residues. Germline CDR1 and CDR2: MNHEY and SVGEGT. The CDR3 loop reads CASSFTQSYNEQFF.